The 25 T cell receptor beta chains below all came from one sample that was sequenced in a study of cytomegalovirus exposure and HLA in healthy donors. The PCR had 60 Vbeta and 13 Jbeta primers. The assay was immunoSEQ multiplex PCR, and TCRdb's table has in-frame clones only and misses some. Its table records more than 65,000 clones. Sequencing was carried out using PBMCs. The receptors were gathered from a middle-aged man in good health and CMV-seronegative.

The chain employs TRBV19 and TRBJ1-5; 7 bases fit TRBD1. This CDR3 spans 15 amino acids. The junction had 14 bases not matched to a gene; V was cut back by 6 bases and J by 9 bases. Germline V gene lookup returns CDR1 LNHDA and CDR2 SQIVND (reference sequence). Written as DNA, the CDR3 is TGTGCCAGTAGCCAATCGACAGGGACCCAATGGCCCCAGCATTTT. Protein product: CASSQSTGTQWPQHF.

CDR3 region: CASSMRGGNTEAFF. The CDR3 DNA sequence: TGTGCCAGTAGTATGAGGGGGGGGAACACTGAAGCTTTCTTT. This chain joins TRBV19 and TRBJ1-1, with D perhaps TRBD1 (6 bases). V was trimmed by 3 bases and J by 1 base, leaving 9 bases between them. CDR1 is LNHDA and CDR2 is SQIVND in the germline V gene (reference sequence). The CDR3 is 14 amino acids.

The chain links TRBV11-2 to TRBJ2-1, with TRBD1 matching over 9 bases. CDR1 is SGHAT, CDR2 FQNNGV, per germline. CDR3 length: 14 amino acids. Trimming at V came to 7 bases and at J to 6 bases, leaving 7 bases not matched to a gene. The CDR3: CASIDRDRVNEQFF. CDR3 in DNA: TGTGCCAGCATCGACCGGGACAGGGTCAATGAGCAGTTCTTC. Supplemented by reference TRBV11-2 and TRBJ2-1, the full variable domain reads EAGVAQSPRYKIIEKRQSVAFWCNPISGHATLYWYQQILGQGPKLLIQFQNNGVVDDSQLPKDRFSAERLKGVDSTLKIQPAKLEDSAVYLCASIDRDRVNEQFFGPGTRLTVL.

The V call is TRBV6-6, the J call TRBJ2-4; TRBD1 matches 9 bases. CDR3 length: 15 residues. The trim removed 4 bases at V and 3 bases at J, leaving 4 bases unmatched. The V gene's germline CDR1 is MNHNY and CDR2 SVGAGI (reference sequence). CDR3 residues: CASSSLDRGKNIQYF. CDR3 coding DNA: TGTGCCAGCAGTTCCTTGGACAGGGGCAAAAACATTCAGTACTTC.

V usage is TRBV30 and J usage is TRBJ1-4, with a weak D call TRBD1 (5 bases). The V and J ends lost 5 bases and 2 bases respectively, with 6 bases between them. The germline V gene encodes CDR1 GTSNPN and CDR2 SVGIG (reference sequence). There are 12 residues in the CDR3. The CDR3 DNA follows: TGTGCCTGGGGGGCTACTAATGAAAAACTGTTTTTT. Its translation: CAWGATNEKLFF.

This chain uses TRBV6-1 with TRBJ2-7; D is unclear. The germline V and J ends were trimmed by 10 bases and 1 base, with 5 bases remaining between them. This CDR3 comprises 10 residues. CDR1 and CDR2 from the germline V gene are MNHNS and SASEGT. The CDR3 coding sequence is TGTGCCACCCAATCCTACGAGCAGTACTTC. Translating it yields CATQSYEQYF.

V is TRBV19 and J is TRBJ1-5, with TRBD1 matching over 7 bases. Germline V gene data show CDR1 as LNHDA and CDR2 as SQIVND (reference sequence). Trimming took 4 bases from V and 1 from J; bases not matched to a gene: 7. The length of the CDR3 is 16 residues. CDR3 sequence reads: CASSNTGTVSNQPQHF. The CDR3, as DNA: TGTGCCAGTAGTAATACCGGGACAGTGAGCAATCAGCCCCAGCATTTT.

The chain employs TRBV6-1 and TRBJ1-5; D call uncertain. Germline loops: CDR1 MNHNS, CDR2 SASEGT. The CDR3 is 12 amino acids. Trimming pared 7 bases from V and 7 bases from J, leaving 11 bases between. The CDR3: CASIGSGQPQHF. As DNA, the CDR3 is TGTGCCAGCATCGGGTCGGGGCAGCCCCAGCATTTT.

J is TRBJ2-1 and V is TRBV9; TRBD2 agrees at 12 bases. CDR1 and CDR2 (germline): SGDLS, YYNGEE. The CDR3 sequence is 15 residues long. V was pared by 3 bases and J by 7 bases, with 5 bases of the junction left unmatched. The CDR3 protein is CASSASGGAMNEQFF. Written as DNA, the CDR3 is TGTGCCAGCAGCGCTAGCGGGGGGGCCATGAATGAGCAGTTCTTC.

V gene TRBV5-1 combines with J gene TRBJ1-6, with a possible D match to TRBD1 (6 bases). V gave up 0 bases and J gave up 5 bases, with 12 bases separating them. The CDR3 covers 16 residues. Looked up from germline, CDR1 is SGHRS and CDR2 is YFSETQ. The CDR3 loop reads CASSLDYRDDNSPLHF. CDR3 coding DNA: TGCGCCAGCAGCTTGGACTACAGGGATGATAATTCACCCCTCCACTTT.

The chain has TRBV2 and TRBJ1-3, with a possible D match to TRBD1 (5 bases). This CDR3 comprises 15 residues. V was cut by 3 bases and J by 0 bases, with 9 bases left in between. Germline assignment: CDR1 SNHLY and CDR2 FYNNEI. CDR3: CASSEEGSSGNTIYF. In DNA form, the CDR3 reads TGTGCCAGCAGTGAGGAGGGGTCCTCTGGAAACACCATATATTTT.

This chain uses TRBV5-1 with TRBJ1-2, with TRBD1 identical over 7 bases. J was trimmed by 3 bases and V by 4 bases; bases with no gene match: 6. The CDR3 is made up of 14 amino acids. The germline CDR1 and CDR2 sequences are SGHRS and YFSETQ. The CDR3 region is CASSPTGTDYGYTF. The CDR3 DNA is TGCGCCAGCAGCCCGACAGGGACCGACTATGGCTACACCTTC.

The V gene is TRBV10-3, the J gene TRBJ1-2, with TRBD1 as a possible D gene (5 bases). V was shortened by 0 bases and J by 10 bases, with 9 bases between the two germline ends. The CDR3 is made up of 12 amino acids. CDR1 is ENHRY and CDR2 is SYGVKD in the germline V gene. The CDR3: CAISESGRDYTF. CDR3 bases: TGTGCCATCAGTGAGTCGGGCAGGGACTACACCTTC.

This clone is medium-sized (0.01 to 0.1%) by frequency. This chain connects TRBV2 to TRBJ2-7; D gene uncertain. Germline V gene lookup returns CDR1 SNHLY and CDR2 FYNNEI. The ends were cut back, 3 bases at V and 5 bases at J, with 8 bases in the middle. This CDR3 region has 12 residues. Written as DNA, the CDR3 is TGTGCCAGCAGTGAGCAGATCCACGAGCAGTACTTC. Translated, it gives CASSEQIHEQYF.

V is TRBV9 and J is TRBJ2-2; TRBD1 matches at 8 bases. The CDR3 extends over 16 amino acids. CDR1 is SGDLS, CDR2 YYNGEE, per germline. J lost 6 bases, V lost 3 bases, and 10 bases had no gene match. CDR3 residues: CASSARRDRTSGELFF. As DNA, the CDR3 is TGTGCCAGCAGCGCCAGACGGGACAGGACATCCGGGGAGCTGTTTTTT.

The CDR3 loop is CASSAGQAYEQYF. CDR3 DNA: TGTGCCAGCAGCGCGGGACAGGCCTACGAGCAGTACTTC. The gene calls are TRBV5-5 and TRBJ2-7; 8 nucleotides match TRBD1. This CDR3 has 13 amino acids. V was pared by 4 bases and J by 2 bases, with 2 bases of the junction left unmatched. Germline V gives CDR1 SGHKS, CDR2 YYEKEE (reference sequence).

The chain links TRBV29-1 to TRBJ1-6, with 8 bases aligning to TRBD1. The CDR3 spans 17 residues. V lost 8 bases and J lost 6; bases outside the gene matches: 18. The germline gives CDR1 SQVTM, CDR2 ANQGSEA. In DNA, the CDR3 is TGCAGCTCAGAATCGGGACAGGTACTTTTTCGTAATTCACCCCTCCACTTT. Translated, it gives CSSESGQVLFRNSPLHF.

This rearrangement joins TRBV4-2 to TRBJ1-3; D remains unclear. CDR1 is LGHNA and CDR2 is YNFKEQ in the germline V gene. With 4 bases removed from V and 0 bases from J, the gap between germline ends came to 13 bases. The CDR3 runs to 16 residues. CDR3 region: CASSPTVGNSGNTIYF. CDR3 coding DNA: TGTGCCAGCAGCCCAACCGTGGGCAACTCTGGAAACACCATATATTTT.

The chain employs TRBV27 and TRBJ1-6; 8 positions agree with TRBD1. This CDR3 has 17 residues. V shed 5 bases and J 8 bases; nucleotides not matched to a gene: 14. CDR1 MNHEY and CDR2 SMNVEV come from the germline V gene (reference sequence). Written as DNA, the CDR3 is TGTGCCAGCAGTCCTCATCCGAGACAGGGGAGGTATTCACCCCTCCACTTT. Amino acids: CASSPHPRQGRYSPLHF.

The V call is TRBV19, the J call TRBJ2-1; perhaps TRBD2 as D (6 bases). V lost 6 bases to trimming and J lost 7 bases, with 13 bases between them. Germline assignment: CDR1 LNHDA and CDR2 SQIVND (reference sequence). The CDR3 extends over 13 amino acids. CDR3 sequence: CASSRDFTNEQFF. In DNA, the CDR3 is TGTGCCAGTAGCCGGGACTTCACAAATGAGCAGTTCTTC.

The chain links TRBV13 to TRBJ2-1, with D tentatively TRBD2 (6 bases). The CDR3 extends over 14 amino acids. Trimming pared 3 bases from V and 10 bases from J, leaving 16 bases between. Germline assignment: CDR1 PRHDT and CDR2 FYEKMQ (reference sequence). CDR3 sequence: CASSFRGSKGEQFF. In nucleotides, the CDR3 is TGTGCCAGCAGCTTCCGGGGGTCAAAGGGGGAGCAGTTCTTC.

The genes are TRBV29-1 and TRBJ2-7; D is possibly TRBD1 (6 bases). CDR3 length equals 14 residues. The V gene lost 7 bases and the J gene lost 3 bases, with 19 bases spanning the gap. Germline CDR1 reads SQVTM; CDR2 reads ANQGSEA. The chain's CDR3 is CSATLLGGHYEQYF. In DNA form, the CDR3 reads TGCAGCGCCACCCTCCTAGGGGGACACTACGAGCAGTACTTC.

The chain couples TRBV6-5 to TRBJ2-7; TRBD1 aligns across 9 bases. The V and J ends lost 2 bases and 3 bases, in that order; junction bases with no gene match: 5. Germline-derived CDR1 and CDR2 are MNHEY and SVGAGI. This CDR3 region has 15 residues. CDR3 protein: CASSYRGQGSYEQYF. The CDR3 DNA reads as TGTGCCAGCAGTTACCGCGGACAGGGGAGCTACGAGCAGTACTTC.

In regard to this clone: Without the conserved terminal phenylalanine or tryptophan, this CDR3 likely stems from a read error. The chain is built from TRBV6-5 and TRBJ1-1; possible D gene TRBD1, 5 bases. The V and J ends lost 3 bases and 1 base respectively, with 15 bases between them. This CDR3 comprises 16 residues. The germline CDR1 and CDR2 sequences are MNHEY and SVGAGI. The CDR3, as DNA: TGTGCCAGCAGTTATTCTCGTCGACAGACGAACACTGAAGCTTTCCTT. This codes for CASSYSRRQTNTEAFL.

V and J are TRBV5-1 and TRBJ2-5; perhaps TRBD2 as D (5 bases). Deletions cut 6 bases from V and 5 bases from J, with 17 bases between. The CDR3 is 14 residues long. The germline gives CDR1 SGHRS, CDR2 YFSETQ. DNA of the CDR3: TGCGCCAGCACTCCCGGGGAAGGGCAGGAGACCCAGTACTTC. Translated, it gives CASTPGEGQETQYF.